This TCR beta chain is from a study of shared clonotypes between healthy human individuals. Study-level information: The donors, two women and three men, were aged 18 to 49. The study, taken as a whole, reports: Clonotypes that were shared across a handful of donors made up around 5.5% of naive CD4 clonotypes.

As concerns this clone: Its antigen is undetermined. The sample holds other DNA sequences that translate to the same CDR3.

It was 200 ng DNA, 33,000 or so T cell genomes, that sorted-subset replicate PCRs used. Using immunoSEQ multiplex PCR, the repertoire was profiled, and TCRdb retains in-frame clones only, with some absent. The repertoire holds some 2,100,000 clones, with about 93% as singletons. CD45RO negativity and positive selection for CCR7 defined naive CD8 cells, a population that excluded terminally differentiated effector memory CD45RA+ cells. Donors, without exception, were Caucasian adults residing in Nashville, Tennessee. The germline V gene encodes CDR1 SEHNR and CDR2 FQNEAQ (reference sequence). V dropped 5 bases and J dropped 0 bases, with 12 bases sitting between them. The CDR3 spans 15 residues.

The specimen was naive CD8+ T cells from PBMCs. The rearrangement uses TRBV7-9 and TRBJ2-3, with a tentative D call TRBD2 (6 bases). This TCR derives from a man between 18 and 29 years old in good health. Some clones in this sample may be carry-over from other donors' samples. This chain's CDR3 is CASSPPGLSTDTQYF. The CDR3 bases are TGTGCCAGCAGCCCTCCGGGACTGAGCACAGATACGCAGTATTTT.